Sequencing of this T cell receptor beta chain was carried out in a study of cytomegalovirus exposure and HLA in healthy donors. CDR3 size: 16 residues. Trimming left V 3 bases short and J 0 bases short, with 12 bases between. CDR1 and CDR2 from the germline V gene are LNHDA and SQIVND (reference sequence). Primers: 60 Vbeta forward and 13 Jbeta reverse. The data were produced by immunoSEQ multiplex PCR, yet TCRdb's version contains in-frame clones alone and is incomplete. This table holds 130,000 or so clones. Each donor's status was that of a healthy bone marrow donor. Overall study results and limits: In an earlier analysis, about 87% or about 30%: the productive usage of most TCR beta V segments. Most CMV-associated TCR beta chains were later found to appear HLA-restricted. Sequence variants that were highly shared formed a cluster that was likely a sequencing artifact.

For this clone: Its antigen is undetermined.

The genes are TRBV19 and TRBJ1-3, with D possibly matching TRBD1 (5 bases). The sequencing sample was made of PBMCs. The sequence derives from a woman in her thirties or forties in good health and CMV-seronegative. CDR3 residues: CASSIGTQNSGNTIYF. CDR3 in DNA: TGTGCCAGTAGTATCGGGACTCAGAACTCTGGAAACACCATATATTTT. The full variable domain, rest sourced from reference TRBV19 and TRBJ1-3, is DGGITQSPKYLFRKEGQNVTLSCEQNLNHDAMYWYRQDPGQGLRLIYYSQIVNDFQKGDIAEGYSVSREKKESFPLTVTSAQKNPTAFYLCASSIGTQNSGNTIYFGEGSWLTVV.